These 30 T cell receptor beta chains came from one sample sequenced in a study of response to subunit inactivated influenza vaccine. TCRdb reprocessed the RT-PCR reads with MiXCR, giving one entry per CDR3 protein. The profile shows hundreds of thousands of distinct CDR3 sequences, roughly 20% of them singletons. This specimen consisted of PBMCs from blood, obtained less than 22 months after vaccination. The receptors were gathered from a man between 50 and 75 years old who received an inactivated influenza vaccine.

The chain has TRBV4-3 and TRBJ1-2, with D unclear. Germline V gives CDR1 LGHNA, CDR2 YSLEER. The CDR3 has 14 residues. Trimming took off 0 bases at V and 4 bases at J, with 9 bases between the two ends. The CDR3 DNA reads TGCGCCAGCAGCCAAGACCCCTCGGGCTATGGCTACACCTTC. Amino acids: CASSQDPSGYGYTF.

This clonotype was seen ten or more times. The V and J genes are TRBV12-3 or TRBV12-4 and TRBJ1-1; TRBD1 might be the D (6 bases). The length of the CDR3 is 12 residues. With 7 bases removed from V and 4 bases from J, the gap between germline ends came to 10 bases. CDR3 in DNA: TGTGCCAGCATGTTGACAGGCACTGAAGCTTTCTTT. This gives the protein CASMLTGTEAFF.

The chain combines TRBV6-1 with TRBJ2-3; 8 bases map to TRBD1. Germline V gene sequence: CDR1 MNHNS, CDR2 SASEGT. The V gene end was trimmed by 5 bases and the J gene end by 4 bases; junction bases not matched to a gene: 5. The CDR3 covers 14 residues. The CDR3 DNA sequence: TGTGCCAGCAGTCTGGACAGGGTCGCAGATACGCAGTATTTT. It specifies CASSLDRVADTQYF.

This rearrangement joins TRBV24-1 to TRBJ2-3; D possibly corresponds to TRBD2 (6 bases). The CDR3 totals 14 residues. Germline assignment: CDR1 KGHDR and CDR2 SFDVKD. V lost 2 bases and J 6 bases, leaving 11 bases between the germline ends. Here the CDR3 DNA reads TGTGCCACCAGTGATTCCGGGACTCGTGATACGCAGTATTTT. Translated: CATSDSGTRDTQYF.

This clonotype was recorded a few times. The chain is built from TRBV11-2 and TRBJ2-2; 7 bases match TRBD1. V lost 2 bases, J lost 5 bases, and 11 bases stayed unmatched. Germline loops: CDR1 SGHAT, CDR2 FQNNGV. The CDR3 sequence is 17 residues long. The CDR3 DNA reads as TGTGCCAGCAGCTTATCCCCCGACAGGGCAGTTACCGGGGAGCTGTTTTTT. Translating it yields CASSLSPDRAVTGELFF.

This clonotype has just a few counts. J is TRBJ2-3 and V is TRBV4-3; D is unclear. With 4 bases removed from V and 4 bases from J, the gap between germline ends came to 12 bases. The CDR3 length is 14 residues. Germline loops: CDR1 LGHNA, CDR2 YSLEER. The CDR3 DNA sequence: TGCGCCAGCAGCCCCATAATTGGGGCAGATACGCAGTATTTT. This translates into CASSPIIGADTQYF.

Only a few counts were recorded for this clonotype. This CDR3 is CASSLVTGVGTGELFF. CDR3 bases: TGCGCCAGCAGCTTGGTGACAGGGGTCGGAACCGGGGAGCTGTTTTTT. The chain combines TRBV5-1 with TRBJ2-2, with 8 bases identical to TRBD1. CDR1 is SGHRS, CDR2 YFSETQ, per germline. There are 16 residues in the CDR3. The V and J ends lost 0 bases and 5 bases, in that order; junction bases with no gene match: 6.

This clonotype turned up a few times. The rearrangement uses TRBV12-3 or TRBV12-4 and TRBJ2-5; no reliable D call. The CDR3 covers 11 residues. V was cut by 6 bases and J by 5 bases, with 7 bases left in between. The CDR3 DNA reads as TGTGCCAGCAGGCTTGGGGAGACCCAGTACTTC. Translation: CASRLGETQYF.

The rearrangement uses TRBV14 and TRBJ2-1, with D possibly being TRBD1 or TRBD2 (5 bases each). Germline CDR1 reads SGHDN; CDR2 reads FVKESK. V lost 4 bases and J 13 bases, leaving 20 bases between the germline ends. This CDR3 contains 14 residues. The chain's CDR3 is CASSRDGTSRNQFF. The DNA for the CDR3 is TGTGCCAGCAGCCGCGACGGGACGTCCCGGAATCAGTTCTTC.

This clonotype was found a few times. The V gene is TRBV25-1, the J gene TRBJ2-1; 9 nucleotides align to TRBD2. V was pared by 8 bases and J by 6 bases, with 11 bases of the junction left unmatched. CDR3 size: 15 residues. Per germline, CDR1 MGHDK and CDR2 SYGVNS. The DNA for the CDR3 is TGTGCCAGCGGCGAGGGCGGGAGGGTCGTCAATGAGCAGTTCTTC. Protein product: CASGEGGRVVNEQFF.

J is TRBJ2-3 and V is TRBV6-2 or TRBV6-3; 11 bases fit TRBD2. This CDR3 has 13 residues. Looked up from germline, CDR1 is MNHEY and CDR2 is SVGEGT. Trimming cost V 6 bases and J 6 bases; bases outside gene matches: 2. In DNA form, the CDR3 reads TGTGCCAGCAGAAGGACTAGCGGGGATACGCAGTATTTT. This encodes CASRRTSGDTQYF.

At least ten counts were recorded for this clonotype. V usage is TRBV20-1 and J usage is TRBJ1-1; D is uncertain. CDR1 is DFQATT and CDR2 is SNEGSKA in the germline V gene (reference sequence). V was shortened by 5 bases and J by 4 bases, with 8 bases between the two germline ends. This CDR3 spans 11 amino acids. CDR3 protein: CSAGRLTEAFF. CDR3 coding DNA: TGCAGTGCTGGTCGGCTCACTGAAGCTTTCTTT.

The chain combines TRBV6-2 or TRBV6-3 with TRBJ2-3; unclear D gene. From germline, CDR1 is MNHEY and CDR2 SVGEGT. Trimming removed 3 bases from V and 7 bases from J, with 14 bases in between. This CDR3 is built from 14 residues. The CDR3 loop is CASSYSVWTYTQYF. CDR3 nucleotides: TGTGCCAGCAGTTATTCCGTGTGGACCTATACGCAGTATTTT.

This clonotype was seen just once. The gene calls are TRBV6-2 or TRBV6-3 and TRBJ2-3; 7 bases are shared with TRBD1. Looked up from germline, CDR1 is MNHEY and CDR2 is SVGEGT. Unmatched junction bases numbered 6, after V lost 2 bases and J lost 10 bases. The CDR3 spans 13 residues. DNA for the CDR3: TGTGCCAGCAGTTACCCCGCAGGACAGGCGCAGTATTTT. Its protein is CASSYPAGQAQYF.

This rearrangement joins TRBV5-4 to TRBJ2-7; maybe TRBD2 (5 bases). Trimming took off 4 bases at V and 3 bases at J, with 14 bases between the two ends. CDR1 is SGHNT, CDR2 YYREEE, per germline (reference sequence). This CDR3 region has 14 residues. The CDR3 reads CASSPYLGSYEQYF. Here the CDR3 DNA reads TGTGCCAGCAGCCCATATCTAGGGAGCTACGAGCAGTACTTC. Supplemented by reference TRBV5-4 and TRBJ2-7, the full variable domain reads ETGVTQSPTHLIKTRGQQVTLRCSSQSGHNTVSWYQQALGQGPQFIFQYYREEENGRGNFPPRFSGLQFPNYSSELNVNALELDDSALYLCASSPYLGSYEQYFGPGTRLTVT.

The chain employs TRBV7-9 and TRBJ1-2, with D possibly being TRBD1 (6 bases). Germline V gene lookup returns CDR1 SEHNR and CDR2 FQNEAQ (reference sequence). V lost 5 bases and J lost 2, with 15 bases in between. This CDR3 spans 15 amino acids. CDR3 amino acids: CASSITWTANYGYTF. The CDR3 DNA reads TGTGCCAGCAGCATAACATGGACAGCCAACTATGGCTACACCTTC.

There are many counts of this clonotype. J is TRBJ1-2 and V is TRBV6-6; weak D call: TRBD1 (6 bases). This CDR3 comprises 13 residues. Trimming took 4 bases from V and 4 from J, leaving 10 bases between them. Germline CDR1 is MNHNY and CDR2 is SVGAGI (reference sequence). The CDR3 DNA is TGTGCCAGCAGTTCGACAGGTCTCTATGGCTACACCTTC. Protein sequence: CASSSTGLYGYTF.

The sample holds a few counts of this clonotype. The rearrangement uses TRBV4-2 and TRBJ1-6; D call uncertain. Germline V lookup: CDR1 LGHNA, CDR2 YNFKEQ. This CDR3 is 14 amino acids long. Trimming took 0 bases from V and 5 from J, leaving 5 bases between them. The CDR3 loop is CASSQDLDNSPLHF. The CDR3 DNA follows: TGTGCCAGCAGCCAAGATCTGGATAATTCACCCCTCCACTTT.

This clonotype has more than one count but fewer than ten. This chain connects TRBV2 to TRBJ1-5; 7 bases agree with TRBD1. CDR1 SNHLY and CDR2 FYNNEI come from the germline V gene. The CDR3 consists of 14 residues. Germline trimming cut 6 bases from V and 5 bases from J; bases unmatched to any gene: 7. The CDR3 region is CASRETGLDQPQHF. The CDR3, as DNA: TGTGCCAGCAGGGAGACAGGGCTCGATCAGCCCCAGCATTTT.

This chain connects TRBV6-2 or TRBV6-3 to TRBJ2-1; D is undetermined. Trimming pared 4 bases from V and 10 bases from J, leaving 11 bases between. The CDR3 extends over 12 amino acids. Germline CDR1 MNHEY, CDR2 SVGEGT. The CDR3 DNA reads TGTGCCAGCAGTTCGAGAATAGCCGAGCAGTTCTTC. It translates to CASSSRIAEQFF.

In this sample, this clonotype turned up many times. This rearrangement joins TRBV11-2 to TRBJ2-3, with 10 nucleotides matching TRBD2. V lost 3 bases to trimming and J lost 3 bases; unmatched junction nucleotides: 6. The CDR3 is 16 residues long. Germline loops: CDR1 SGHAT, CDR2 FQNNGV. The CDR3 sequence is CASSFLAGVVTDTQYF. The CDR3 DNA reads TGTGCCAGCAGCTTTCTAGCGGGGGTTGTGACAGATACGCAGTATTTT.

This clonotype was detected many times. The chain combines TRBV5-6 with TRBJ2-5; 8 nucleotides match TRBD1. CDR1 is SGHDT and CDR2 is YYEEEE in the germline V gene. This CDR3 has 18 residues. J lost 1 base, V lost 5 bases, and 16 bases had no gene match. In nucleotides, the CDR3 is TGTGCCAGCAGACTTACCCAGGAACTTGGACAGGGCCAAGAGACCCAGTACTTC. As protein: CASRLTQELGQGQETQYF.

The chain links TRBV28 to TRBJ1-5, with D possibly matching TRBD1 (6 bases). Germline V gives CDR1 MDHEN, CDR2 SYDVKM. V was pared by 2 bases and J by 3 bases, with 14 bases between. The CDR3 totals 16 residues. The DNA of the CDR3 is TGTGCCAGCAGTTTAGGGGGCGCAGGGTCCAATCAGCCCCAGCATTTT. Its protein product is CASSLGGAGSNQPQHF. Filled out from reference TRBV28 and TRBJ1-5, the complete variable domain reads DVKVTQSSRYLVKRTGEKVFLECVQDMDHENMFWYRQDPGLGLRLIYFSYDVKMKEKGDIPEGYSVSREKKERFSLILESASTNQTSMYLCASSLGGAGSNQPQHFGDGTRLSIL.

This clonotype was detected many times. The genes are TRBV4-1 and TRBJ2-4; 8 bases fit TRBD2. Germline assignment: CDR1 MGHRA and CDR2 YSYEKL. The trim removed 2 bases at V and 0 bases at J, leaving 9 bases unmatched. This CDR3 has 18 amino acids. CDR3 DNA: TGCGCCAGCAGCCAATGGATCGGGGGGGACCTAGCCAAAAACATTCAGTACTTC. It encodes CASSQWIGGDLAKNIQYF.

This CDR3 is CASSQVASYGELFF. In nucleotides, the CDR3 is TGCGCCAGCAGCCAAGTTGCCAGCTACGGGGAGCTGTTTTTT. This chain uses TRBV4-3 with TRBJ2-2, with D hard to call. V lost 1 base and J lost 7, with 10 bases in between. Per germline, CDR1 LGHNA and CDR2 YSLEER. This CDR3 spans 14 amino acids.

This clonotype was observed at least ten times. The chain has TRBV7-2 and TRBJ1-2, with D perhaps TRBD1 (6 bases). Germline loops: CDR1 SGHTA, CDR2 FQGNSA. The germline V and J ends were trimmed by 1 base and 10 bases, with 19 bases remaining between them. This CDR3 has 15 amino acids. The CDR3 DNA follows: TGTGCCAGCAGCTTAGATTCTCGGGGGGCTTCCGACTACACCTTC. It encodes CASSLDSRGASDYTF. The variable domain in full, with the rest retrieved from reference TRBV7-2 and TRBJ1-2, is GAGVSQSPSNKVTEKGKDVELRCDPISGHTALYWYRQSLGQGLEFLIYFQGNSAPDKSGLPSDRFSAERTGGSVSTLTIQRTQQEDSAVYLCASSLDSRGASDYTFGSGTRLTVV.

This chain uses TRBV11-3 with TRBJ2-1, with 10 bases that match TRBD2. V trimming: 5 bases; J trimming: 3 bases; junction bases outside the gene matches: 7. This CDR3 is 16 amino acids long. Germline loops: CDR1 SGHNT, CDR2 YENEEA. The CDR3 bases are TGTGCCAGCAGCGTAAAGGCTAGCGGGAGCTACAATGAGCAGTTCTTC. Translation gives CASSVKASGSYNEQFF.

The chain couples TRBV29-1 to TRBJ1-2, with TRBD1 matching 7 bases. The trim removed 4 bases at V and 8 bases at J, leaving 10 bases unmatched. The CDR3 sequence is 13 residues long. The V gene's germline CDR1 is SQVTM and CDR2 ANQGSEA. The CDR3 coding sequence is TGCAGCGTTGGGGCCAGGGACAGCAAAGGCTACACCTTC. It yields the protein CSVGARDSKGYTF.

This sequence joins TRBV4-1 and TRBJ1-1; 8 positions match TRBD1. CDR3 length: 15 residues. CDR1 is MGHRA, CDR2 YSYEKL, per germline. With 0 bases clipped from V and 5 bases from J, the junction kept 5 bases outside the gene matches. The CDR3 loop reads CASSQDAGGLTEAFF. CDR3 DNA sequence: TGCGCCAGCAGCCAAGACGCAGGGGGCCTTACTGAAGCTTTCTTT.

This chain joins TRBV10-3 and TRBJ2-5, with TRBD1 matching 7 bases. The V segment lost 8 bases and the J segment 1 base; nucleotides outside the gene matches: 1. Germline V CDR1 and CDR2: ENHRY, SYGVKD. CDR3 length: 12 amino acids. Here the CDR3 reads CAIRDSQETQYF. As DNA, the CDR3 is TGTGCCATCCGGGACAGCCAAGAGACCCAGTACTTC.